Listed below are T cell receptor beta chains from one sample, sequenced in a study of CD8+ T cells in alopecia areata. Assay used: immunoSEQ multiplex PCR; TCRdb lists only in-frame clones, some missing. The sample carries 120,000 or so clones, roughly 63% recorded once. The material sequenced was CD8+ T cells sorted from blood, taken at week 4, from a patient treated with tofacitinib. The receptors here all came from a human donor with alopecia areata. Each CDR3 is given with its conserved first and last residue. D genes are given only for firm matches. Size tells how often a clone was seen (once, few, many) or the class of an expanded clone, and some rows leave it out.

d_gene	v_gene	j_gene	abundance	CDR3aa	CDR3nt
.	TRBV6-5	TRBJ1-2	.	CASSRDRSGYTF	TGTGCCAGCAGCCGAGACAGGTCCGGCTACACCTTC
.	TRBV30	TRBJ2-3	few	CAWAERARRTDTQYF	TGTGCCTGGGCAGAACGGGCCCGGAGGACAGATACGCAGTATTTT
.	TRBV15	TRBJ2-3	.	CATHQGGGDTQYF	TGTGCCACCCATCAGGGAGGGGGCGATACGCAGTATTTT
TRBD2	TRBV12-5	TRBJ2-7	.	CASSKTSGSYEQYF	TGTGCTAGTTCTAAAACTAGCGGCTCCTACGAGCAGTACTTC
TRBD1	TRBV27	TRBJ2-7	.	CASSSQGAEQYF	TGTGCCAGCAGTTCTCAGGGGGCCGAGCAGTACTTC
TRBD2	TRBV28	TRBJ2-5	.	CASKASGGQETQYF	TGTGCCAGCAAGGCTAGCGGGGGCCAAGAGACCCAGTACTTC
.	TRBV7-2	TRBJ2-7	few	CASSLEPSASYEQYF	TGTGCCAGCAGCTTAGAGCCTAGCGCCTCCTACGAGCAGTACTTC
TRBD1	TRBV6-5	TRBJ1-2	.	CASSYRGQVTGYTF	TGTGCCAGCAGTTACCGGGGACAGGTTACTGGCTACACCTTC
.	TRBV30	TRBJ1-1	.	CAWSDEMNTEAFF	TGTGCCTGGAGTGACGAGATGAACACTGAAGCTTTCTTT
TRBD1	TRBV7-7	TRBJ2-3	.	CASSFQGADTQYF	TGTGCTAGCAGCTTCCAGGGGGCAGATACGCAGTATTTT
TRBD2	TRBV27	TRBJ2-3	few	CASSKLAGAADTQYF	TGTGCCAGCAGTAAACTAGCGGGGGCCGCAGATACGCAGTATTTT
TRBD2	TRBV30	TRBJ2-1	.	CAWSVTSAVEQFF	TGTGCCTGGAGCGTGACTAGCGCTGTTGAGCAGTTCTTC
.	TRBV9	TRBJ2-2	.	CASSVEQSGELFF	TGTGCCAGCAGCGTCGAGCAGTCCGGGGAGCTGTTTTTT
.	TRBV28	TRBJ2-7	.	CASSFLRTDEQYF	TGTGCCAGCAGTTTTCTTAGGACCGACGAGCAGTACTTC
TRBD1	TRBV18	TRBJ1-1	.	CASSPYADRDTEAFF	TGTGCCAGCTCACCCTACGCCGACAGGGACACTGAAGCTTTCTTT
.	TRBV7-9	TRBJ1-5	.	CASSSNQGHSDQPQHF	TGTGCCAGCAGCTCGAATCAGGGACATAGCGATCAGCCCCAGCATTTT
.	TRBV27	TRBJ1-6	once	CASSLSRDYNSPLHF	TGTGCCAGCAGTTTATCGAGAGACTATAATTCACCCCTCCACTTT
.	TRBV30	TRBJ1-5	.	CAWSMGSGGQPQHF	TGTGCCTGGAGCATGGGCTCGGGGGGTCAGCCCCAGCATTTT
TRBD1	TRBV29-1	TRBJ2-2	once	CSVFLAWDRGPLGGELFF	TGCAGCGTCTTCCTCGCCTGGGACAGGGGCCCCCTTGGCGGGGAGCTGTTTTTT
.	TRBV27	TRBJ2-3	.	CASSLGAVSGTDTQYF	TGTGCCAGCAGTCTGGGGGCCGTTTCGGGCACAGATACGCAGTATTTT
.	TRBV19	TRBJ1-2	.	CASPYGQGQGYGYTF	TGTGCCAGCCCCTACGGGCAGGGGCAAGGCTATGGCTACACCTTC
.	TRBV27	TRBJ2-7	.	CASSFQGGLVDEQYF	TGTGCCAGCAGTTTCCAAGGAGGGTTAGTTGACGAGCAGTACTTC
.	TRBV11-2	TRBJ1-3	.	CASSPWIDGPDTIYF	TGTGCCAGCAGCCCGTGGATCGACGGCCCCGACACCATATATTTT
.	TRBV9	TRBJ2-7	.	CASSPSGGSYEQYF	TGTGCCAGCAGCCCAAGTGGAGGTTCCTACGAGCAGTACTTC
.	TRBV9	TRBJ2-1	.	CASSVGAAGAEQFF	TGTGCCAGCAGCGTAGGTGCCGCAGGGGCTGAGCAGTTCTTC